The rows below give T cell receptor beta chains drawn from one sample of a study of T cells after yellow fever vaccination. Each CDR3 protein gets one entry after TCRdb re-called the 5' RACE reads with MiXCR. This sample yields some 300,000 distinct CDR3 sequences, of which about 10% are seen a single time; approximately 3.3% belongs to the top ten. The material sequenced was CD4+ T cells sorted from PBMCs, taken 45 days after the yellow fever booster vaccination. The source is a man aged 18 to 30 who received the YFV17D yellow fever vaccine. CDR3s include the opening cysteine and the closing phenylalanine or tryptophan. Fields, in order: V gene, J gene, clone size, D gene, CDR3 protein, CDR3 DNA. The D gene is left open where the match is weak. Size is stated for part of the rows, as once, few or many counts, or as a class when the clone is expanded.

V: TRBV19; J: TRBJ1-1; size: NA; D: NA; CDR3: CATQRDPGNTEAFF; DNA: TGTGCCACACAGCGGGACCCAGGGAACACTGAAGCTTTCTTT
V: TRBV4-1; J: TRBJ1-2; size: few; D: NA; CDR3: CASSQATGTRGYGYTF; DNA: TGCGCCAGCAGCCAGGCGACAGGAACCCGAGGGTATGGCTACACCTTC
V: TRBV30; J: TRBJ2-6; size: NA; D: NA; CDR3: CAWRTKGANVLTF; DNA: TGTGCCTGGAGAACAAAAGGGGCCAACGTCCTGACTTTC
V: TRBV7-2; J: TRBJ2-1; size: many; D: TRBD2; CDR3: CASSQSGGSGSYNEQFF; DNA: TGTGCCAGCAGCCAGAGCGGGGGGTCAGGTTCCTACAATGAGCAGTTCTTC
V: TRBV3-1; J: TRBJ1-3; size: NA; D: TRBD1; CDR3: CASSHGQGGNTIYF; DNA: TGTGCCAGCAGCCACGGACAGGGAGGAAACACCATATATTTT
V: TRBV10-3; J: TRBJ1-6; size: NA; D: NA; CDR3: CANGGGHNSPLHF; DNA: TGTGCCAACGGGGGGGGCCATAATTCACCCCTCCACTTT
V: TRBV18; J: TRBJ2-7; size: many; D: NA; CDR3: CASSKDGVLSYEQYF; DNA: TGTGCCAGCTCAAAGGATGGAGTCCTATCCTACGAGCAGTACTTC
V: TRBV6-5; J: TRBJ1-4; size: few; D: TRBD1; CDR3: CASSYSGLRGLGEKLFF; DNA: TGTGCCAGCAGTTACTCGGGGTTGAGGGGGCTAGGGGAAAAACTGTTTTTT
V: TRBV4-2; J: TRBJ2-2; size: many; D: TRBD1; CDR3: CASSLEGQGTPELFF; DNA: TGTGCCAGCAGCCTCGAGGGACAGGGGACTCCCGAGCTGTTTTTT
V: TRBV28; J: TRBJ2-5; size: many; D: NA; CDR3: CASSLPSNVETQYF; DNA: TGTGCCAGCAGTTTACCCTCCAACGTAGAGACCCAGTACTTC
V: TRBV4-1; J: TRBJ1-2; size: NA; D: NA; CDR3: CASSQDPGGYTF; DNA: TGCGCCAGCAGCCAAGATCCGGGTGGCTACACCTTC
V: TRBV4-1; J: TRBJ1-2; size: NA; D: NA; CDR3: CASSQAVPEVDYGYTF; DNA: TGCGCCAGCAGCCAAGCGGTGCCTGAGGTTGACTATGGCTACACCTTC
V: TRBV5-8; J: TRBJ2-1; size: NA; D: TRBD2; CDR3: CAERGTSGGDEQFF; DNA: TGTGCCGAACGCGGGACTAGCGGGGGGGATGAGCAGTTCTTC
V: TRBV7-2; J: TRBJ2-5; size: many; D: NA; CDR3: CASSYRYQETQYF; DNA: TGTGCCAGCAGCTATCGGTACCAAGAGACCCAGTACTTC
V: TRBV19; J: TRBJ2-3; size: few; D: TRBD2; CDR3: CASSPWTSGTDTQYF; DNA: TGTGCCAGTAGTCCATGGACTAGTGGCACAGATACGCAGTATTTT
V: TRBV2; J: TRBJ2-6; size: few; D: NA; CDR3: CASSEAGQSGANVLTF; DNA: TGTGCCAGCAGTGAAGCGGGGCAGTCTGGGGCCAACGTCCTGACTTTC
V: TRBV20-1; J: TRBJ2-5; size: few; D: TRBD2; CDR3: CSARDTSGGRETQYF; DNA: TGCAGTGCTAGAGATACTAGCGGGGGGAGGGAGACCCAGTACTTC
V: TRBV27; J: TRBJ2-7; size: NA; D: TRBD1; CDR3: CARALDRGIGEQYF; DNA: TGTGCCAGGGCTTTGGACAGGGGAATAGGCGAGCAGTACTTC
V: TRBV7-9; J: TRBJ2-7; size: many; D: NA; CDR3: CASSLDLNEQYF; DNA: TGTGCCAGCAGCTTAGATCTCAACGAGCAGTACTTC
V: TRBV7-2; J: TRBJ1-5; size: NA; D: NA; CDR3: CASRGEQPQHF; DNA: TGTGCCAGCAGAGGGGAGCAGCCCCAGCATTTT
V: TRBV7-2; J: TRBJ2-7; size: NA; D: NA; CDR3: CASSPRRGGAYEQYF; DNA: TGTGCCAGCAGCCCACGGCGCGGGGGCGCCTACGAGCAGTACTTC
V: TRBV4-2; J: TRBJ2-1; size: NA; D: TRBD1; CDR3: CASSQRTGGAANEQFF; DNA: TGTGCCAGCAGCCAAAGGACAGGGGGCGCGGCCAATGAGCAGTTCTTC
V: TRBV20-1; J: TRBJ1-1; size: many; D: TRBD1; CDR3: CSARRAGGFNTEAFF; DNA: TGCAGTGCTAGGAGGGCAGGGGGCTTTAACACTGAAGCTTTCTTT
V: TRBV7-2; J: TRBJ1-1; size: few; D: TRBD1; CDR3: CASSLRQGARGAFF; DNA: TGTGCCAGCAGCTTACGACAGGGGGCACGTGGGGCTTTCTTT
V: TRBV12-3/TRBV12-4; J: TRBJ2-1; size: few; D: TRBD2; CDR3: CASSPEGGGIYEQFF; DNA: TGTGCCAGCAGCCCCGAGGGCGGGGGTATCTATGAGCAGTTCTTC
V: TRBV3-1; J: TRBJ2-3; size: NA; D: TRBD1; CDR3: CASSQGQGMDTQYF; DNA: TGTGCCAGCAGCCAGGGACAGGGAATGGATACGCAGTATTTT
V: TRBV10-3; J: TRBJ2-2; size: NA; D: TRBD1; CDR3: CAISVGQKNTGELFF; DNA: TGTGCCATCAGTGTGGGACAGAAAAACACCGGGGAGCTGTTTTTT
V: TRBV12-3/TRBV12-4; J: TRBJ2-5; size: few; D: NA; CDR3: CASSSSPRKETQYF; DNA: TGTGCCAGCTCTTCCTCCCCACGGAAAGAGACCCAGTACTTC